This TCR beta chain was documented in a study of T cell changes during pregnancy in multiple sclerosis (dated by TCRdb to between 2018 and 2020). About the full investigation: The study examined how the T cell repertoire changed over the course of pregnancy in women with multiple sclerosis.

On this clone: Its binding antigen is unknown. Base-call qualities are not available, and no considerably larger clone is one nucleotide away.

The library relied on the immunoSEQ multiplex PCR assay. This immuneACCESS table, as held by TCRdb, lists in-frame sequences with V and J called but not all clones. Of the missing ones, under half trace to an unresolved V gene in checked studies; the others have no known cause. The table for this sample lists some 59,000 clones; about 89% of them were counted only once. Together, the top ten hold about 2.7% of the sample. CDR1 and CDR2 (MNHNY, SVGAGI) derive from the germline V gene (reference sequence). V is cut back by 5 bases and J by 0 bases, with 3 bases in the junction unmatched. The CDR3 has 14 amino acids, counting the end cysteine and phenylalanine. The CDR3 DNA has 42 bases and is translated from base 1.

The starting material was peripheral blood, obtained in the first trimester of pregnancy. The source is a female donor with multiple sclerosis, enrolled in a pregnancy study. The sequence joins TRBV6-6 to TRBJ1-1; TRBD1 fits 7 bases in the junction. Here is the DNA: TGTGCCAGCAGTCCCCAGGGGGTGAACACTGAAGCTTTCTTT. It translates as CASSPQGVNTEAFF.